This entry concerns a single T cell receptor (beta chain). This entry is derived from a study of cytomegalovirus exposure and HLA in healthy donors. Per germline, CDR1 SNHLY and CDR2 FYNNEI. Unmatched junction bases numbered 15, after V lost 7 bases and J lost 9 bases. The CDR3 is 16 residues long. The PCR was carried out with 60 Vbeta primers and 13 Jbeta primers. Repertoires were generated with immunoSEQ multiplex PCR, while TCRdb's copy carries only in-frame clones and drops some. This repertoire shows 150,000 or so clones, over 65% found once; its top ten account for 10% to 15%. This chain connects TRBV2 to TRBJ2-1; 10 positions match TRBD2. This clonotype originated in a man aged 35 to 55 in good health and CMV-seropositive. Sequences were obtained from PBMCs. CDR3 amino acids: CASMRGLASPGSEQFF. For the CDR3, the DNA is TGTGCCAGCATGCGGGGACTAGCGTCCCCGGGGAGTGAGCAGTTCTTC.